This T cell receptor beta chain was sequenced for a study of Ad26.COV2.S vaccination and SARS-CoV-2 variants. Findings of the study overall: Analyses that measured TCR breadth and depth may have underestimated total T cell responses.

Profiling relied on immunoSEQ multiplex PCR, and the TCRdb table lists in-frame clones only, not all of them. The repertoire holds 350,000 to 450,000 clones, with 92% as singletons. The junction had 8 bases not matched to a gene; V was cut back by 5 bases and J by 6 bases. Germline V lookup: CDR1 SSHAT, CDR2 FNYEAQ (reference sequence). CDR3 length: 15 residues. The treatment here: about 20 received Ad26.COV2.S at low or high dose, single or two shots; 5 received placebo; per-sample allocation not given. Day 63 after the first injection of vaccine or placebo was the sampling time. Worth noting for this clone: Its matching antigen is unknown.

Source: peripheral blood, taken in a trial of Ad26.COV2.S vaccine versus placebo. This receptor was obtained from a person between 18 and 59 years old who received the Ad26.COV2.S COVID-19 vaccine or a placebo. The chain couples TRBV7-7 to TRBJ2-2; 8 bases match TRBD2. The CDR3: CASSPRGGLSGELFF. DNA of the CDR3: TGTGCCAGCAGCCCCCGGGGGGGCCTATCCGGGGAGCTGTTTTTT.